These 26 T cell receptor beta chains originate from one sample sequenced in a study of blood T cell repertoires in COVID-19. Here immunoSEQ multiplex PCR was the method, and the copy in TCRdb shows in-frame clones only, minus some. Of 290,000 or so clones in the sample, approximately 80% were seen once. Sequencing was done on a sample of PBMCs or T cells enriched from blood (not recorded which). The receptors originated from a man in his forties or fifties who had been exposed to COVID-19.

The chain uses TRBV7-9 and TRBJ1-2; unclear D gene. V lost 2 bases and J 4 bases, leaving 17 bases between the germline ends. This CDR3 region has 16 residues. The germline V gene encodes CDR1 SEHNR and CDR2 FQNEAQ (reference sequence). The CDR3 DNA follows: TGTGCCAGCAGCTTAAGGTCCGTACAGCCACTCTATGGCTACACCTTC. The encoded protein is CASSLRSVQPLYGYTF.

The chain is built from TRBV18 and TRBJ2-7; D is perhaps TRBD2 (6 bases). This CDR3 spans 14 amino acids. The V end was cut by 3 bases, the J end by 3 bases, with 12 bases between. CDR1 and CDR2 from the germline V gene are KGHSH and LQKENI. The CDR3, as DNA: TGTGCCAGCTCACCGGGGGGAGACGTCTACGAGCAGTACTTC. It translates to CASSPGGDVYEQYF.

V gene TRBV6-5 combines with J gene TRBJ1-5, with D maybe TRBD1 (5 bases). Germline V CDR1 and CDR2: MNHEY, SVGAGI. The CDR3 covers 14 residues. Trimming removed 2 bases from V and 3 bases from J, with 8 bases in between. Written as DNA, the CDR3 is TGTGCCAGCAGTTACGGGGCTCCCAATCAGCCCCAGCATTTT. As protein: CASSYGAPNQPQHF.

The J gene is TRBJ1-1, the V gene TRBV28, with a possible D match to TRBD1 (5 bases). Germline CDR1 is MDHEN and CDR2 is SYDVKM. Trimming shortened V by 4 bases and J by 2 bases, and 8 bases separated the two germline ends. CDR3 length: 13 amino acids. Here the CDR3 reads CASSSGQNTEAFF. The CDR3 bases are TGTGCCAGCAGTTCCGGACAAAACACTGAAGCTTTCTTT.

This clone has only one observation. The V and J genes are TRBV5-1 and TRBJ2-7, with 8 bases matching TRBD1. V dropped 5 bases and J dropped 1; count of bases not matched to a gene: 8. Germline assignment: CDR1 SGHRS and CDR2 YFSETQ. The CDR3 loop spans 15 amino acids. The DNA for the CDR3 is TGCGCCAGCAGAAGTGGACAGGGTGGTTCCTACGAGCAGTACTTC. This gives the protein CASRSGQGGSYEQYF.

The V gene is TRBV30, the J gene TRBJ2-3; D call uncertain. The CDR3 has 13 residues. In germline, CDR1 is GTSNPN, CDR2 SVGIG (reference sequence). V lost 2 bases, J lost 0 bases, and 6 bases lay in between. CDR3 sequence (DNA): TGTGCCTGGAGTTCCGGGAGCACAGATACGCAGTATTTT. Protein sequence: CAWSSGSTDTQYF.

This clone is a singleton in its sample. The chain combines TRBV19 with TRBJ1-3; 9 bases line up with TRBD1. The junction had 5 bases not matched to a gene; V was cut back by 7 bases and J by 4 bases. Germline assignment: CDR1 LNHDA and CDR2 SQIVND (reference sequence). CDR3 length: 14 residues. This chain's CDR3 is CASKDRGTGNTIYF. The CDR3 DNA sequence: TGTGCCAGTAAGGACAGGGGTACAGGAAACACCATATATTTT.

The gene calls are TRBV7-8 and TRBJ2-7; D gene ambiguous. V lost 7 bases and J 1 base, leaving 14 bases between the germline ends. Germline CDR1 and CDR2: SGHVS and FQNEAQ. This CDR3 comprises 14 residues. DNA for the CDR3: TGTGCCAGCACTGCGCGACGGGTTTCCTACGAGCAGTACTTC. This gives the protein CASTARRVSYEQYF.

V and J are TRBV7-9 and TRBJ2-6; the D gene is possibly TRBD2 (7 bases). The V end was cut by 6 bases, the J end by 0 bases, with 12 bases between. The CDR3 has 16 residues. Germline loops: CDR1 SEHNR, CDR2 FQNEAQ (reference sequence). In DNA, the CDR3 is TGTGCCAGCAGAAAGGGGGGGAGCTCTGGGGCCAACGTCCTGACTTTC. It specifies CASRKGGSSGANVLTF.

The genes are TRBV5-6 and TRBJ1-2; possibly TRBD1 for D (6 bases). V lost 0 bases to trimming and J lost 7 bases, with 19 bases between them. The CDR3 consists of 16 residues. The V gene's germline CDR1 is SGHDT and CDR2 YYEEEE. The CDR3 here is CASSLELQGKLGGYTF. CDR3 bases: TGTGCCAGCAGCTTGGAACTACAGGGAAAATTAGGTGGCTACACCTTC. Looking up the rest from reference TRBV5-6 and TRBJ1-2 gives the full variable domain: DAGVTQSPTHLIKTRGQQVTLRCSPKSGHDTVSWYQQALGQGPQFIFQYYEEEERQRGNFPDRFSGHQFPNYSSELNVNALLLGDSALYLCASSLELQGKLGGYTFGSGTRLTVV.

The chain employs TRBV7-9 and TRBJ1-5; TRBD1 matches at 9 bases. V trimming: 5 bases; J trimming: 6 bases; junction bases outside the gene matches: 5. Germline lookup yields CDR1 SEHNR and CDR2 FQNEAQ (reference sequence). The CDR3 is 14 amino acids. CDR3 coding DNA: TGTGCCAGCAGCGAAGACAGGGGGGGTCAGCCCCAGCATTTT. As protein: CASSEDRGGQPQHF. The whole variable domain, filled in from reference TRBV7-9 and TRBJ1-5, reads DTGVSQNPRHKITKRGQNVTFRCDPISEHNRLYWYRQTLGQGPEFLTYFQNEAQLEKSRLLSDRFSAERPKGSFSTLEIQRTEQGDSAMYLCASSEDRGGQPQHFGDGTRLSIL.

The chain combines TRBV27 with TRBJ2-1; the match to TRBD2 covers 11 bases. Germline-derived CDR1 and CDR2 are MNHEY and SMNVEV (reference sequence). The ends lost 5 bases at V and 4 bases at J; junction bases unmatched: 7. The CDR3 consists of 16 residues. The CDR3 DNA is TGTGCCAGCAGTCTTTTGACTAGCGGGGTATACAATGAGCAGTTCTTC. Translated, it gives CASSLLTSGVYNEQFF.

The genes are TRBV18 and TRBJ1-2; maybe TRBD1 (5 bases). This CDR3 has 14 amino acids. The germline CDR1 and CDR2 sequences are KGHSH and LQKENI. Trimming removed 3 bases from V and 7 bases from J, with 15 bases in between. The CDR3 here is CASSPEGRGFGYTF. The CDR3 nucleotides are TGTGCCAGCTCACCTGAGGGGAGGGGATTTGGCTACACCTTC.

The rearrangement links TRBV18 to TRBJ2-2, with D possibly matching TRBD2 (6 bases). This CDR3 has 16 amino acids. CDR1 KGHSH and CDR2 LQKENI come from the germline V gene. Trimming took off 5 bases at V and 5 bases at J, with 18 bases between the two ends. CDR3 loop: CASSSPLAGLTGELFF. Here the CDR3 DNA reads TGTGCCAGCTCATCCCCACTAGCCGGGTTAACCGGGGAGCTGTTTTTT.

V usage is TRBV2 and J usage is TRBJ2-7; 7 bases map to TRBD1. Germline V gene sequence: CDR1 SNHLY, CDR2 FYNNEI. V lost 6 bases and J lost 7; bases outside the gene matches: 15. CDR3 length: 15 amino acids. CDR3 sequence reads: CASRTRQGPTTEQYF. Here the CDR3 DNA reads TGTGCCAGCAGGACCAGACAGGGACCTACTACGGAGCAGTACTTC.

The gene calls are TRBV7-9 and TRBJ2-5; no reliable D call. V was trimmed by 2 bases and J by 4 bases, leaving 5 bases between them. The CDR3 is made up of 12 amino acids. Germline V gene data show CDR1 as SEHNR and CDR2 as FQNEAQ (reference sequence). This CDR3 is CASSLMAETQYF. The CDR3 DNA follows: TGTGCCAGCAGCTTAATGGCAGAGACCCAGTACTTC. Looking up the rest from reference TRBV7-9 and TRBJ2-5 gives the full variable domain: DTGVSQNPRHKITKRGQNVTFRCDPISEHNRLYWYRQTLGQGPEFLTYFQNEAQLEKSRLLSDRFSAERPKGSFSTLEIQRTEQGDSAMYLCASSLMAETQYFGPGTRLLVL.

Of note for this clone: Additional DNA sequences in this sample encode the identical CDR3. This rearrangement joins TRBV27 to TRBJ1-5; TRBD1 agrees at 8 bases. Looked up from germline, CDR1 is MNHEY and CDR2 is SMNVEV (reference sequence). V gave up 5 bases and J gave up 6 bases; unmatched junction bases: 6. The CDR3 covers 14 residues. For the CDR3, the DNA is TGTGCCAGCAGTCCAGGACAGGGCGGTCAGCCCCAGCATTTT. This sequence encodes CASSPGQGGQPQHF.

This rearrangement joins TRBV24-1 to TRBJ2-2; 16 bases are shared with TRBD2. CDR3 size: 20 residues. The ends lost 10 bases at V and 4 bases at J; junction bases unmatched: 17. CDR1 and CDR2 (germline): KGHDR, SFDVKD. CDR3 loop: CATQIVPGLAGGRGTGELFF. DNA of the CDR3: TGTGCCACTCAGATCGTGCCGGGACTAGCGGGAGGGCGTGGCACCGGGGAGCTGTTTTTT.

The chain uses TRBV15 and TRBJ2-5; 10 positions match TRBD2. CDR1 is LNHNV and CDR2 is YYDKDF in the germline V gene (reference sequence). The CDR3 has 18 residues. J was trimmed by 5 bases and V by 1 base; bases with no gene match: 13. CDR3 coding DNA: TGTGCCACCAGCAGAGGGGCTGGGTCTAGCGGGAGAGGGGAGACCCAGTACTTC. Translation gives CATSRGAGSSGRGETQYF.

This chain uses TRBV7-9 with TRBJ2-3; 8 nucleotides match TRBD1. CDR1 and CDR2 from the germline V gene are SEHNR and FQNEAQ (reference sequence). The CDR3 is 16 residues long. V dropped 1 base and J dropped 3; count of bases not matched to a gene: 6. As DNA, the CDR3 is TGTGCCAGCAGCTTAGTGGGCAGGGGGCGGACAGATACGCAGTATTTT. Protein: CASSLVGRGRTDTQYF.

The rearrangement uses TRBV7-2 and TRBJ2-5, with 12 bases identical to TRBD2. The germline CDR1 and CDR2 sequences are SGHTA and FQGNSA. This CDR3 is 16 amino acids long. Trimming at V came to 0 bases and at J to 4 bases, leaving 3 bases not matched to a gene. CDR3 sequence reads: CASSLALAGGRETQYF. In nucleotides, the CDR3 is TGTGCCAGCAGCTTAGCCCTAGCGGGAGGGAGAGAGACCCAGTACTTC.

The chain links TRBV12-3 or TRBV12-4 to TRBJ1-6, with D unclear. This CDR3 comprises 12 residues. Trimming pared 8 bases from V and 9 bases from J, leaving 11 bases between. The CDR3 nucleotides are TGTGCCAGCCAAACCCTAGGTTCACCCCTCCACTTT. Its protein is CASQTLGSPLHF.

The chain links TRBV7-6 to TRBJ2-3, with TRBD2 matching over 10 bases. Looked up from germline, CDR1 is SGHVS and CDR2 is FNYEAQ. Trimming cost V 11 bases and J 2 bases; bases outside gene matches: 10. This CDR3 has 15 residues. CDR3 amino acids: CAASRTSGSTDTQYF. The CDR3 DNA is TGTGCCGCCTCGCGGACTAGCGGTTCCACAGATACGCAGTATTTT.

The chain uses TRBV7-8 and TRBJ1-2; no clear D. Germline V lookup: CDR1 SGHVS, CDR2 FQNEAQ. The CDR3 totals 14 residues. The germline V and J ends were trimmed by 3 bases and 2 bases, with 10 bases remaining between them. CDR3: CASSFGVKNYGYTF. In DNA, the CDR3 is TGTGCCAGCAGCTTCGGGGTTAAGAACTATGGCTACACCTTC.

The gene calls are TRBV19 and TRBJ2-7; D gene ambiguous. V lost 5 bases to trimming and J lost 2 bases, with 16 bases between them. This CDR3 has 15 residues. Germline values: CDR1 LNHDA, CDR2 SQIVND (reference sequence). The CDR3 is CASSSSVTSAYEQYF. The DNA for the CDR3 is TGTGCCAGTAGTTCATCTGTCACATCAGCCTACGAGCAGTACTTC.

The chain carries TRBV5-1 and TRBJ1-5, with TRBD1 matching 8 bases. The CDR3 is 14 amino acids. Looked up from germline, CDR1 is SGHRS and CDR2 is YFSETQ. Germline trimming cut 4 bases from V and 3 bases from J; bases unmatched to any gene: 3. The CDR3 DNA reads as TGCGCCAGCAGCATGGGACAGGTCAATCAGCCCCAGCATTTT. It specifies CASSMGQVNQPQHF.